This paragraph covers one TCR beta chain sequence. In the original processing: Nucleated cell number was recorded as an estimate derived from reference gene primer amplification. Clones were sequenced by immunoSEQ multiplex PCR, and TCRdb holds only the in-frame ones, with some missing. V and J calls and clone size are those listed in that table; D and trimming were worked out from the DNA. This sample has fewer than 250,000 clones, with around four fifths found just once. The germline V gene has CDR1 SNHLY and CDR2 FYNNEI. Trimming left V 4 bases short and J 1 base short, with 8 bases between. There are 13 residues in the CDR3. This sample was included in a study of blood T cell repertoires in COVID-19. Overall study context: Samples taken during acute and convalescent COVID-19 were collected in the United States, Italy and Spain. In each case, the material was cDNA or gDNA derived from T cells, B-cell-depleted T cells, or PBMCs.

The specimen sequenced was peripheral blood. The receptor comes from a woman aged 70-85 years with active or convalescent COVID-19. The chain employs TRBV2 and TRBJ2-7, with a weak D call TRBD1 (5 bases). For the CDR3, the DNA is TGTGCCAGCAGTGGACAGATATCCTACGAGCAGTACTTC. Encoded protein: CASSGQISYEQYF.